The rows below give T cell receptor beta chains drawn from one sample of a study of cytomegalovirus exposure and HLA in healthy donors. Sequenced by immunoSEQ multiplex PCR; TCRdb stores in-frame clones only, minus some. The table includes 75,000 to 100,000 clones, about four fifths detected once. Sequenced sample: PBMCs. These receptors were obtained from a female donor in good health and CMV-seropositive. Both conserved end residues are part of each CDR3. A D gene is named only where the DNA matches it firmly. Not every row has a clone size; where given, it reads once, few, many or a size class.

d_call	v_call	j_call	clone_size	cdr3_aa	cdr3_nt
TRBD2	TRBV13	TRBJ2-5	NA	CASSFSTSGGSSQYF	TGTGCCAGCAGCTTCTCGACTAGCGGGGGCTCTAGCCAGTACTTC
NA	TRBV11-2	TRBJ2-5	NA	CASSFAGSGETQYF	TGTGCCAGCAGTTTCGCGGGGAGCGGGGAGACCCAGTACTTC
TRBD2	TRBV11-2	TRBJ2-3	NA	CASSLDGGAAFWTQYF	TGTGCCAGCAGCTTAGACGGGGGGGCGGCGTTTTGGACGCAGTATTTT
TRBD2	TRBV9	TRBJ2-3	NA	CASSGAGGLTDTQYF	TGTGCCAGCAGCGGAGCGGGGGGGCTCACAGATACGCAGTATTTT
TRBD2	TRBV28	TRBJ2-3	NA	CASSGRETDTSGPYRTDTQYF	TGTGCCAGCAGTGGCAGGGAGACCGATACTAGCGGGCCCTACCGCACAGATACGCAGTATTTT
NA	TRBV6-6	TRBJ2-1	once	CASSPLDRVSYNEQFF	TGTGCCAGCAGTCCCCTTGACAGAGTCTCCTACAATGAGCAGTTCTTC
TRBD1	TRBV6-1	TRBJ2-1	NA	CASRVMTGANNEQFF	TGTGCCAGCAGGGTTATGACAGGGGCGAACAATGAGCAGTTCTTC
TRBD1	TRBV5-1	TRBJ2-1	NA	CASSLGQGTYNEQFF	TGCGCCAGCAGCTTGGGACAGGGGACCTACAATGAGCAGTTCTTC
NA	TRBV28	TRBJ2-2	NA	CAIAGVGELFF	TGTGCCATCGCAGGGGTCGGGGAGCTGTTTTTT
TRBD1	TRBV5-4	TRBJ2-7	NA	CASSSNGEDRGSYEQYF	TGTGCCAGCAGCTCAAATGGGGAGGACAGGGGAAGCTACGAGCAGTACTTC
NA	TRBV30	TRBJ1-1	NA	CAWRAGALGSEAFF	TGTGCCTGGAGGGCAGGGGCTCTTGGGTCTGAAGCTTTCTTT
NA	TRBV6-5	TRBJ1-2	few	CASRQTGNYGYTF	TGTGCCAGCAGACAAACAGGGAACTATGGCTACACCTTC
TRBD2	TRBV4-3	TRBJ2-1	NA	CASSPSGQGLAGGEQFF	TGCGCCAGCAGCCCCTCCGGCCAGGGACTAGCGGGAGGTGAGCAGTTCTTC
NA	TRBV11-2	TRBJ2-5	NA	CASSFNSPETQYF	TGTGCCAGCAGCTTTAATTCCCCAGAGACCCAGTACTTC
TRBD1	TRBV6-1	TRBJ2-1	NA	CASSDGQAYNEQFF	TGTGCCAGCAGTGACGGACAGGCCTACAATGAGCAGTTCTTC
NA	TRBV6-5	TRBJ2-2	NA	CASSYAGAVGELFF	TGTGCCAGCAGTTACGCAGGGGCGGTCGGGGAGCTGTTTTTT
NA	TRBV7-2	TRBJ1-1	NA	CASSPRGQYAEAFF	TGTGCCAGCAGCCCAAGAGGACAGTACGCTGAAGCTTTCTTT
NA	TRBV9	TRBJ1-4	NA	CASSVGQTSNEKLFF	TGTGCCAGCAGCGTAGGACAGACCTCTAATGAAAAACTGTTTTTT
TRBD2	TRBV18	TRBJ2-1	once	CASSGSGGYNEQFF	TGTGCCAGCTCAGGGAGCGGGGGCTACAATGAGCAGTTCTTC
TRBD1	TRBV2	TRBJ1-4	NA	CASIPTGQGKKLFF	TGTGCCAGCATCCCGACAGGGCAGGGGAAAAAACTGTTTTTT
TRBD1	TRBV4-2	TRBJ2-5	few	CASSHRDRDVETQYF	TGTGCCAGCAGCCACCGGGACAGGGACGTGGAGACCCAGTACTTC
NA	TRBV28	TRBJ2-5	NA	CASTPFMGGETQYF	TGTGCCAGCACTCCCTTTATGGGGGGAGAGACCCAGTACTTC
TRBD1	TRBV11-2	TRBJ1-2	NA	CASSLAGTGGANYGYTF	TGTGCCAGCAGCTTAGCTGGGACAGGGGGAGCTAACTATGGCTACACCTTC
TRBD1	TRBV19	TRBJ2-2	NA	CASSELPGQGTGELFF	TGTGCCAGTAGCGAACTTCCGGGACAGGGGACCGGGGAGCTGTTTTTT
TRBD2	TRBV5-6	TRBJ2-7	NA	CASSLFSGREAYEQYF	TGTGCCAGCAGCTTATTTTCCGGGAGGGAAGCCTACGAGCAGTACTTC
TRBD2	TRBV5-1	TRBJ2-7	NA	CASSLAWTSGNSYEQYF	TGCGCCAGCAGCTTGGCCTGGACTAGCGGGAATTCCTACGAGCAGTACTTC
NA	TRBV7-2	TRBJ1-2	NA	CASSLLRGYGYTF	TGTGCCAGCAGCTTACTCAGGGGCTATGGCTACACCTTC
NA	TRBV29-1	TRBJ2-7	NA	CSVGPFGTGGSEQYF	TGCAGCGTTGGCCCGTTTGGGACGGGGGGCAGCGAGCAGTACTTC
NA	TRBV28	TRBJ2-3	NA	CASSPRIDTQYF	TGTGCCAGCAGCCCTAGGATAGATACGCAGTATTTT
NA	TRBV11-2	TRBJ1-2	few	CASSFPFRDKEGYTF	TGTGCCAGCAGCTTCCCCTTCCGGGACAAGGAGGGCTACACCTTC
TRBD1	TRBV11-2	TRBJ1-1	once	CASSFRGRDRGLGAFF	TGTGCCAGCAGCTTTAGGGGACGCGACAGGGGCCTAGGAGCTTTCTTT
NA	TRBV7-3	TRBJ1-3	NA	CASSSTPDSGNTIYF	TGTGCCAGCAGCTCGACACCCGACTCTGGAAACACCATATATTTT
NA	TRBV9	TRBJ2-5	NA	CASSVGITSGETQYF	TGTGCCAGCAGCGTAGGGATTACTAGTGGAGAGACCCAGTACTTC
TRBD2	TRBV4-2	TRBJ2-3	NA	CASSQELAGGADTQYF	TGTGCCAGCAGCCAAGAACTAGCGGGAGGGGCAGATACGCAGTATTTT
TRBD1	TRBV5-1	TRBJ2-7	once	CASSPDRGGKYEQYF	TGCGCCAGCAGCCCAGACAGGGGTGGTAAGTACGAGCAGTACTTC
NA	TRBV15	TRBJ2-7	NA	CATSRGSSGEYEQYF	TGTGCCACCAGCAGAGGGTCTTCAGGGGAATACGAGCAGTACTTC
TRBD2	TRBV6-5	TRBJ2-2	NA	CASSYASGEDTGELFF	TGTGCCAGCAGTTACGCTAGCGGGGAAGACACCGGGGAGCTGTTTTTT
NA	TRBV2	TRBJ2-4	once	CASSAGEGNIQYF	TGTGCCAGCAGTGCGGGCGAGGGAAACATTCAGTACTTC
NA	TRBV4-3	TRBJ2-5	NA	CASSQDTRETQYF	TGCGCCAGCAGCCAAGATACCAGAGAGACCCAGTACTTC
TRBD1	TRBV5-4	TRBJ2-7	few	CASSLQKQGERNEQYF	TGTGCCAGCAGCTTACAGAAACAGGGGGAGAGGAACGAGCAGTACTTC
TRBD2	TRBV10-3	TRBJ2-1	NA	CAISEGDSVWREVYNEQFF	TGTGCCATCAGTGAAGGGGACTCGGTGTGGCGGGAGGTCTACAATGAGCAGTTCTTC
NA	TRBV6-5	TRBJ1-1	NA	CASSQQRGWTEAFF	TGTGCCAGCAGCCAACAGCGGGGGTGGACTGAAGCTTTCTTT
TRBD2	TRBV6-6	TRBJ2-5	NA	CASSGLAGGQETQYF	TGTGCCAGCAGTGGACTAGCGGGGGGGCAAGAGACCCAGTACTTC
TRBD2	TRBV7-3	TRBJ2-1	NA	CASSLSGTNNEQFF	TGTGCCAGCAGCTTAAGCGGGACTAACAATGAGCAGTTCTTC
NA	TRBV1	TRBJ2-7	NA	CTSSQGGLQTYEQYF	TGCACCAGCAGCCAAGGGGGACTCCAGACCTACGAGCAGTACTTC
NA	TRBV6-5	TRBJ2-5	NA	CASSYGPYQETQYF	TGTGCCAGCAGTTACGGCCCGTACCAAGAGACCCAGTACTTC
NA	TRBV11-2	TRBJ1-2	few	CASRERDTGPLGGYTF	TGTGCCAGCAGAGAACGGGACACAGGACCCCTGGGTGGCTACACCTTC
NA	TRBV5-4	TRBJ2-2	NA	CASSDWGLTGELFF	TGTGCCAGCAGCGACTGGGGCCTCACCGGGGAGCTGTTTTTT
NA	TRBV2	TRBJ1-5	NA	CASSEESPNSNQPQHF	TGTGCCAGCAGTGAAGAGTCTCCTAATAGCAATCAGCCCCAGCATTTT
TRBD2	TRBV7-2	TRBJ2-3	NA	CASSLMGGRALDTQYF	TGTGCCAGCAGCTTAATGGGCGGGAGGGCCTTAGATACGCAGTATTTT
NA	TRBV5-6	TRBJ1-1	NA	CASSSQGNTEAFF	TGTGCCAGCAGCTCACAGGGCAACACTGAAGCTTTCTTT
NA	TRBV23-1	TRBJ1-1	NA	CASSQCSREAEAFF	TGCGCCAGCAGTCAATGCTCCAGGGAGGCTGAAGCTTTCTTT
NA	TRBV6-1	TRBJ2-3	once	CASSDGRVTDTQYF	TGTGCCAGCAGTGACGGCAGGGTGACAGATACGCAGTATTTT
TRBD2	TRBV27	TRBJ2-1	NA	CANPGGEYNEQFF	TGTGCCAACCCTGGGGGGGAGTACAATGAGCAGTTCTTC
NA	TRBV5-4	TRBJ2-1	NA	CASSPPHKNEQFF	TGTGCCAGCAGCCCCCCCCACAAAAATGAGCAGTTCTTC
NA	TRBV6-5	TRBJ2-7	NA	CASTPPGDGNYEQYF	TGTGCCAGCACTCCCCCGGGGGACGGCAACTACGAGCAGTACTTC
NA	TRBV2	TRBJ1-5	NA	CASSDRSGINQPQHF	TGTGCCAGCAGTGACAGGTCCGGGATAAATCAGCCCCAGCATTTT
TRBD2	TRBV5-4	TRBJ2-1	NA	CASSLLDSGFYNEQFF	TGTGCCAGCAGCTTGTTAGATAGCGGGTTCTACAATGAGCAGTTCTTC